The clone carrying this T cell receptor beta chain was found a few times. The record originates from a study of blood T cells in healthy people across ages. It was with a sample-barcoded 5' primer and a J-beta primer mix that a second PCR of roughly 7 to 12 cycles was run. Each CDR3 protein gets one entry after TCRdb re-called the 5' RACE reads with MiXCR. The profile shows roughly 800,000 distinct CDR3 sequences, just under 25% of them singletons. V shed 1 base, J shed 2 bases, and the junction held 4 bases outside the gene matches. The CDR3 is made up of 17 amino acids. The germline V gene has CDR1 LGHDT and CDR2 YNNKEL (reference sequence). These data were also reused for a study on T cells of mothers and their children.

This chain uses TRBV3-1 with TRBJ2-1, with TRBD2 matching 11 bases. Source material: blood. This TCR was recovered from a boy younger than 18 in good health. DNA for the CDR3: TGTGCCAGCAGCCAAGGGGGACTAGCGGTACCCTACAATGAGCAGTTCTTC. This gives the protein CASSQGGLAVPYNEQFF.